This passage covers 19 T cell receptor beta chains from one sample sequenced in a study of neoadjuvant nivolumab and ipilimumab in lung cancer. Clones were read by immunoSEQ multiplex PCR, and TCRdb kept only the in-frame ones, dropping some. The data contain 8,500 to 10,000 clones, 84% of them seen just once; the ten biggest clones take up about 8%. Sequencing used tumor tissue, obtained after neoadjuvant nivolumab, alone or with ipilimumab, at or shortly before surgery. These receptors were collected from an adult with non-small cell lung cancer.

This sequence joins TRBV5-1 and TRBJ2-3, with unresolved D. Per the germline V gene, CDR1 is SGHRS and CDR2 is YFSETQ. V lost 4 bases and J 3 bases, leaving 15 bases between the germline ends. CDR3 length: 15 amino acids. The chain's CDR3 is CASSIDKPATDTQYF. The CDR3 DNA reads TGCGCCAGCAGCATTGACAAGCCGGCGACAGATACGCAGTATTTT.

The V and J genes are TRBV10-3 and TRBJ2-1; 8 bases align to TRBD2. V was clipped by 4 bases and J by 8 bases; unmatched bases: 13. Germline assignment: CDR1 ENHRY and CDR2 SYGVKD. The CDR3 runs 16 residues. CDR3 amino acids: CAISGPGGVTIDEQFF. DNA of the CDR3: TGTGCCATCAGTGGACCGGGGGGGGTTACTATTGATGAGCAGTTCTTC.

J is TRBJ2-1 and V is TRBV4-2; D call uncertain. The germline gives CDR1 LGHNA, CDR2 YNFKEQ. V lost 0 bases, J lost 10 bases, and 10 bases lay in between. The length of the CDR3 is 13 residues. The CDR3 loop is CASSQDSTREQFF. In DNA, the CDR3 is TGTGCCAGCAGCCAAGATAGCACCCGCGAGCAGTTCTTC.

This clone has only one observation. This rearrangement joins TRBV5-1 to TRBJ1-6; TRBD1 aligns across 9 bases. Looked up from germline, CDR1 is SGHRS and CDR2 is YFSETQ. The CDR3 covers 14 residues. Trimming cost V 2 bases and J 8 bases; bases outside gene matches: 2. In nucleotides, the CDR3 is TGCGCCAGCAGCTTCCGGGACAGGGATTCACCCCTCCACTTT. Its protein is CASSFRDRDSPLHF. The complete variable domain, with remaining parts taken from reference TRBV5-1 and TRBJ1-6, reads KAGVTQTPRYLIKTRGQQVTLSCSPISGHRSVSWYQQTPGQGLQFLFEYFSETQRNKGNFPGRFSGRQFSNSRSEMNVSTLELGDSALYLCASSFRDRDSPLHFGNGTRLTVT.

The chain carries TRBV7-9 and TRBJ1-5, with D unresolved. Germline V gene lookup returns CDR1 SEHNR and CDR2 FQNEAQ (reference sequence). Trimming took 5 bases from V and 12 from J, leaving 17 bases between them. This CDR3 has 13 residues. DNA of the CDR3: TGTGCCAGCAGCCCGGCTAAAGGGAAGGGCCAGCATTTT. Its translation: CASSPAKGKGQHF. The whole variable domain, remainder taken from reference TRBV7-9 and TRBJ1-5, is DTGVSQNPRHKITKRGQNVTFRCDPISEHNRLYWYRQTLGQGPEFLTYFQNEAQLEKSRLLSDRFSAERPKGSFSTLEIQRTEQGDSAMYLCASSPAKGKGQHFGDGTRLSIL.

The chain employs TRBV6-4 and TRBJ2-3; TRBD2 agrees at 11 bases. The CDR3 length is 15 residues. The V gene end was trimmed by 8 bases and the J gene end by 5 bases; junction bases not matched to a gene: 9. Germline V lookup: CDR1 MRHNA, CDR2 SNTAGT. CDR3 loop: CASARTTSGRDTQYF. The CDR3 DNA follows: TGTGCCAGCGCCAGAACAACTAGCGGGAGAGATACGCAGTATTTT.

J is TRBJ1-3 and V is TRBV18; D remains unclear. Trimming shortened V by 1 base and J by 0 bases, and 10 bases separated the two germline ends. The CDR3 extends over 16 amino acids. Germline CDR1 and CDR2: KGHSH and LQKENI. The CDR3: CASSPRERISGNTIYF. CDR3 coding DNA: TGTGCCAGCTCACCACGTGAAAGAATCTCTGGAAACACCATATATTTT.

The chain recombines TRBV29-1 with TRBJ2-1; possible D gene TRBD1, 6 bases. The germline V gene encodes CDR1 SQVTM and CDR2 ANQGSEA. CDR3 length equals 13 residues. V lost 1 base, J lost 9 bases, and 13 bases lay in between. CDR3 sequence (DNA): TGCAGCGTTGAAGGGCCCCTCAGGGGTGAGCAGTTCTTC. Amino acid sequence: CSVEGPLRGEQFF.

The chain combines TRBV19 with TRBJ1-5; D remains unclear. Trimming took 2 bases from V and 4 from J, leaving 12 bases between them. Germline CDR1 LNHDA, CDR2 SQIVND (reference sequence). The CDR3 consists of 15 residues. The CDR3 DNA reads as TGTGCCAGTAGTATACTGGGAGGTGGGAATCAGCCCCAGCATTTT. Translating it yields CASSILGGGNQPQHF.

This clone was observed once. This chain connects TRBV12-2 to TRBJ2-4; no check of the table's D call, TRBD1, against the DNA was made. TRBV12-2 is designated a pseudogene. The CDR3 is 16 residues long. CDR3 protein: CASLGHLRLPITIQYF. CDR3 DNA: TGTGCAAGTCTGGGGCACCTTCGACTCCCCATAACCATTCAGTACTTC.

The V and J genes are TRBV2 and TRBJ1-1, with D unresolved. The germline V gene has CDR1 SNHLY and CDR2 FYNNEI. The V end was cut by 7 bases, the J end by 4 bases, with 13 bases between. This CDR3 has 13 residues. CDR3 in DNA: TGTGCCAGCAACCTAGCCGGAAGCACTGAAGCTTTCTTT. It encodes CASNLAGSTEAFF.

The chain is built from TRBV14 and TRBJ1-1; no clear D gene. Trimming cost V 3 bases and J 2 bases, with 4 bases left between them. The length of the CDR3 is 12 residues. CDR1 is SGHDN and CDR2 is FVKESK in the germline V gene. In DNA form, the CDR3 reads TGTGCCAGCAGCCAGATAAACACTGAAGCTTTCTTT. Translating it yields CASSQINTEAFF.

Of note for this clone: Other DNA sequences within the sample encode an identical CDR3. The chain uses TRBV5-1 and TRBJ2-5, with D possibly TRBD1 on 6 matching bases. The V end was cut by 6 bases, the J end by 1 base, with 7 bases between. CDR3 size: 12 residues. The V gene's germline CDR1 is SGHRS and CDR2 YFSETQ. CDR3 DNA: TGCGCCAGCACGGACAGCCAAGAGACCCAGTACTTC. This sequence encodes CASTDSQETQYF.

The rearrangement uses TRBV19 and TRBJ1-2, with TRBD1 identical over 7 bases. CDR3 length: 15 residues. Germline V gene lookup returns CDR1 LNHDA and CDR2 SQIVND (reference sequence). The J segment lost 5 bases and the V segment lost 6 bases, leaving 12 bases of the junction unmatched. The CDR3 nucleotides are TGTGCCAGTAGCCCGCAGGGGGATAGGGATTATGGCTACACCTTC. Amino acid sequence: CASSPQGDRDYGYTF.

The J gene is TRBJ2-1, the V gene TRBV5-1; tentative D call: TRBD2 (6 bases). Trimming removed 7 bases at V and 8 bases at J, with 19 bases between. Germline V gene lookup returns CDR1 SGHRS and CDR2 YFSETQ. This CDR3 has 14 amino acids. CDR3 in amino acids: CASAGLPIGDEQFF. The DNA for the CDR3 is TGCGCCAGCGCTGGACTACCTATTGGAGATGAGCAGTTCTTC.

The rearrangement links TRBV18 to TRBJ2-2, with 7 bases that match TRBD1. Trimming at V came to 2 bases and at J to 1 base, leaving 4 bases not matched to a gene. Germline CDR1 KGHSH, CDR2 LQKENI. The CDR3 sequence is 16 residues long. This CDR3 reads CASSPEQGRNTGELFF. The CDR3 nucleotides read TGTGCCAGCTCACCAGAACAGGGGAGGAACACCGGGGAGCTGTTTTTT.

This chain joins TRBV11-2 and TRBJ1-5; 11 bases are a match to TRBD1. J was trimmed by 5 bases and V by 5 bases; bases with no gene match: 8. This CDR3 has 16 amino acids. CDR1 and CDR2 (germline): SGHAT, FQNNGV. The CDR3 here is CASSEDRGLLDQPQHF. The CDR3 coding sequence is TGTGCCAGCAGCGAGGACAGGGGGCTATTGGATCAGCCCCAGCATTTT.

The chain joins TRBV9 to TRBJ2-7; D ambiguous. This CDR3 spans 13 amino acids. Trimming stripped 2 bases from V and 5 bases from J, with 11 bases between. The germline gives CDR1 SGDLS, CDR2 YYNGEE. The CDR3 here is CASSVTSGNEQYF. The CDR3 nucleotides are TGTGCCAGCAGCGTGACTTCGGGCAACGAGCAGTACTTC.

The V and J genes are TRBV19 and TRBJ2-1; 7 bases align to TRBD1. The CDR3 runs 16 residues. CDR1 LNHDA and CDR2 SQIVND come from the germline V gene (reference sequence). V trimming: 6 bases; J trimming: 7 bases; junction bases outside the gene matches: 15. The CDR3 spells CASSTSTGTDLNEQFF. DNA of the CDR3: TGTGCCAGTAGCACCTCCACCGGGACAGACCTAAATGAGCAGTTCTTC.